This paragraph reports one T cell receptor beta chain. Its antigen is undetermined. The data were obtained in a study of Ad26.COV2.S vaccination and SARS-CoV-2 variants. Whole-study findings and limits: Non-spike TCR breadth was similar in vaccine and placebo recipients.

TCRdb keeps only in-frame clones here, not all; method: immunoSEQ multiplex PCR. The sample lists 380,000 or so clones, about 85% occurring once. Sample treatment: around 19 received Ad26.COV2.S at low or high dose, single or two shots; 5 received placebo; per-sample allocation not given. After the first vaccine or placebo injection, samples were drawn on day 63. Boston hosted the donor, who was an adult aged 18-55 years. The germline gives CDR1 KGHDR, CDR2 SFDVKD. The V end lost 4 bases, the J end lost 8 bases, and 13 bases lay between the germline ends. The length of the CDR3 is 14 residues. This receptor was taken from a person aged 18 to 59 who received the Ad26.COV2.S COVID-19 vaccine or a placebo. V is TRBV24-1 and J is TRBJ1-4; possible D gene TRBD1, 6 bases. The material sequenced was peripheral blood, taken in a trial of Ad26.COV2.S vaccine versus placebo. CDR3 loop: CATSDADSREKLFF. The CDR3, as DNA: TGTGCCACCAGTGACGCGGACAGTCGAGAAAAACTGTTTTTT.